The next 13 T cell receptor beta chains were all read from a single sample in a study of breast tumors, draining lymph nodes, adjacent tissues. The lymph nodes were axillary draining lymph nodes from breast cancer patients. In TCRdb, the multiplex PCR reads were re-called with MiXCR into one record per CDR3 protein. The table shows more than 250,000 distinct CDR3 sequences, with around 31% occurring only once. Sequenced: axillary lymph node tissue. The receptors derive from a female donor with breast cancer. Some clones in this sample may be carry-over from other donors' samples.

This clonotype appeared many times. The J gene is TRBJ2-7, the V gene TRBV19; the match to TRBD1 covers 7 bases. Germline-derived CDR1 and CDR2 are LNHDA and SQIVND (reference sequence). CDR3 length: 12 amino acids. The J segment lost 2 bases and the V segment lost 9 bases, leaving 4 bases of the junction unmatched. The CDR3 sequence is CASSDRTYEQYF. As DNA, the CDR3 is TGTGCCAGCTCGGACAGGACCTACGAGCAGTACTTC.

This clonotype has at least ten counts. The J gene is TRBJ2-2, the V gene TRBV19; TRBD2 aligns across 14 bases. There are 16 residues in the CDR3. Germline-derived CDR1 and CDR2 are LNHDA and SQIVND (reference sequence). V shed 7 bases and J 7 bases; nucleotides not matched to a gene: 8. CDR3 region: CASTSGLAGASGELFF. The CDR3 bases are TGTGCCAGTACCTCGGGACTAGCGGGAGCGAGCGGGGAGCTGTTTTTT.

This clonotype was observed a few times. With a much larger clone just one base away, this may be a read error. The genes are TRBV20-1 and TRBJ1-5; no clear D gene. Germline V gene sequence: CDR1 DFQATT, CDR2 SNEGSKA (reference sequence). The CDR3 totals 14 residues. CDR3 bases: TGCAGTGCTAGAGAGCCATATAGCAATCCGCCCCAGCATTTT. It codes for CSAREPYSNPPQHF.

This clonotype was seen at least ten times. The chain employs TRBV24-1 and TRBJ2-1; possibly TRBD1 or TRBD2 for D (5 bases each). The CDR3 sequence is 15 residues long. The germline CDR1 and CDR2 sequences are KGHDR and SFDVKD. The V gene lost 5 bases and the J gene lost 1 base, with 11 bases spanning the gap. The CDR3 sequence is CATSGAGSSYNEQFF. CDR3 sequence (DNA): TGTGCCACCAGTGGGGCAGGGAGTTCCTACAATGAGCAGTTCTTC.

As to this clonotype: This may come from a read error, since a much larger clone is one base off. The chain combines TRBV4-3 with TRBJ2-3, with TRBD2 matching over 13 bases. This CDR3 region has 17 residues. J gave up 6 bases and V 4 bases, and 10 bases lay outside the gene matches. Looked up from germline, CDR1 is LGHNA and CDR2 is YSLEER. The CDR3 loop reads CASSRRTSGRAGDTQYF. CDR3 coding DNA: TGCGCCAGCAGCCGGCGTACTAGCGGGAGGGCCGGTGATACGCAGTATTTT.

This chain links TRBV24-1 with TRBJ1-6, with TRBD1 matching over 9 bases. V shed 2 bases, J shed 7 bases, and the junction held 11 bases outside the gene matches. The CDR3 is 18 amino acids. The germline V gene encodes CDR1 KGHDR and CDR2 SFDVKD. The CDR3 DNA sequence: TGTGCCACCAGTGATTCCAGGTTTGTGGGACAGGGAAATTCACCCCTCCACTTT. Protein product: CATSDSRFVGQGNSPLHF.

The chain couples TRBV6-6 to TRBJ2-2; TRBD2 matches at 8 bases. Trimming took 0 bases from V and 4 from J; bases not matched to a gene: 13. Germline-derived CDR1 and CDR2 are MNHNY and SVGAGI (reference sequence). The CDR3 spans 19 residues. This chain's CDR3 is CASSYSPPGLGILTGELFF. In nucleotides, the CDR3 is TGTGCCAGCAGTTACTCGCCGCCGGGACTAGGGATTCTCACCGGGGAGCTGTTTTTT.

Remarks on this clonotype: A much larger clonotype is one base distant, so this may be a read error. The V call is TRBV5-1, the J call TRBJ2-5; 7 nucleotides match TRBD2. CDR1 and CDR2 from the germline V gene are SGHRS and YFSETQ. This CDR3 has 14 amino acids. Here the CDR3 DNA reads TGCGCCAGCAGCTTGGGTGGGACTAAAGACACCCAGTACTTC. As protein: CASSLGGTKDTQYF.

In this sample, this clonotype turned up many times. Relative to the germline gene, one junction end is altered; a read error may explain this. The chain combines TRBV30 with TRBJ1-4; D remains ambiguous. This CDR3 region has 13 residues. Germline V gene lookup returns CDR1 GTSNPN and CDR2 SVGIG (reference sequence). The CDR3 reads CAWRRRANEKLFF. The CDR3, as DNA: TGTGCCTGGAGGAGGAGGGCTAACGAAAAACTGTTTTTT.

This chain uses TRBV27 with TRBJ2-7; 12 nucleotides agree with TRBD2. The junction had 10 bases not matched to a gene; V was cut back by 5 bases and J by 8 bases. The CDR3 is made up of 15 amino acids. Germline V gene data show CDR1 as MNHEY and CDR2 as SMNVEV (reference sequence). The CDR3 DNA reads TGTGCCAGCAGTCCCAGGACTAGCGGGACGCCCAAGCAGTACTTC. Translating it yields CASSPRTSGTPKQYF.

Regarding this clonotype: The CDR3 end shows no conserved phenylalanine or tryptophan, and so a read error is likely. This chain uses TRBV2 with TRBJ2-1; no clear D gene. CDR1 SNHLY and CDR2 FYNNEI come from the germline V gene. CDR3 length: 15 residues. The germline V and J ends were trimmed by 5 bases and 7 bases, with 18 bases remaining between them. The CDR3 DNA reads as TGTGCCAGCAGTCGACTCGGGCAGGATCGTAATGAGCAGTTCCTC. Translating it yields CASSRLGQDRNEQFL.

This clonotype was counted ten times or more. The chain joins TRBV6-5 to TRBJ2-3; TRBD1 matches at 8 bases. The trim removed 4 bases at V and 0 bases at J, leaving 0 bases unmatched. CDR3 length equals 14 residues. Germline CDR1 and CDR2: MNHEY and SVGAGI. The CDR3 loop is CASSWTGSTDTQYF. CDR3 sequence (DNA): TGTGCCAGCAGTTGGACAGGGAGCACAGATACGCAGTATTTT.

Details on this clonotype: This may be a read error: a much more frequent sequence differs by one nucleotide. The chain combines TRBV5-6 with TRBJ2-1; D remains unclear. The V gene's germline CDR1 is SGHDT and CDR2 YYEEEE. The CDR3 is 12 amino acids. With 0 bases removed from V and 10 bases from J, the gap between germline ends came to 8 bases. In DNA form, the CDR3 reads TGTGCCAGCAGCTTGGTCGTCGCGGAGCAGTTCTTC. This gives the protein CASSLVVAEQFF.